This TCR beta chain is from a study of T cell repertoires in cytomegalovirus infection. Study details: Matching HLA type, along with CMV infection, was indicated by public TCR beta signatures.

The CDR3 consists of 18 residues. The germline V gene has CDR1 MDHEN and CDR2 SYDVKM. Study findings and constraints: HLA-C-restricted CMV-specific TCR beta clonotypes were dominant in the ex vivo response.

This clonotype was counted a single time. Its antigen is not known. A read error may produce the germline difference seen at one junction end. One entry per CDR3 protein, called by TCRdb with MiXCR from the reads. The table has over 150,000 distinct CDR3 sequences, roughly 17% seen once. The clonotype was recovered from a human donor in good health (CMV status not recorded). Some clones in this sample may be carry-over from other donors' samples. The rearrangement uses TRBV28 and TRBJ2-3, with TRBD1 matching 9 bases. Specimen: CD8+ T cells from PBMCs. The CDR3 here is CASSFLGQGPASTDTLYF. CDR3 DNA: TGTGCCAGCAGTTTTCTTGGACAGGGGCCTGCTAGCACAGATACGCTGTATTTT.